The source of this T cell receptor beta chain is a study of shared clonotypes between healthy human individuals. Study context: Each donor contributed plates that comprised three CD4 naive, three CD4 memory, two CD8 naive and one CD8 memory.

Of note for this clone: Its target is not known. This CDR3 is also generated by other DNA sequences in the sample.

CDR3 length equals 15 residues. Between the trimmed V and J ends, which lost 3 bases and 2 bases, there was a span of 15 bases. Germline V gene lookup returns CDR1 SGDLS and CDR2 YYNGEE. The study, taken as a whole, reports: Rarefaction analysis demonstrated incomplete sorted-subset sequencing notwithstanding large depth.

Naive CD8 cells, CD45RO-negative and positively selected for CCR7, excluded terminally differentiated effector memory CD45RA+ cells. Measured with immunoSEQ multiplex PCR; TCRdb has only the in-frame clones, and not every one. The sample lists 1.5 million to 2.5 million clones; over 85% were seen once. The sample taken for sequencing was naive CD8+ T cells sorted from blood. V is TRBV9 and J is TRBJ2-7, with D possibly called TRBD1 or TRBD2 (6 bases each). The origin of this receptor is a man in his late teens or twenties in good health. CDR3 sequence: CASSEGGQGAYEQYF. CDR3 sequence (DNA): TGTGCCAGCAGCGAGGGGGGACAAGGAGCCTACGAGCAGTACTTC.